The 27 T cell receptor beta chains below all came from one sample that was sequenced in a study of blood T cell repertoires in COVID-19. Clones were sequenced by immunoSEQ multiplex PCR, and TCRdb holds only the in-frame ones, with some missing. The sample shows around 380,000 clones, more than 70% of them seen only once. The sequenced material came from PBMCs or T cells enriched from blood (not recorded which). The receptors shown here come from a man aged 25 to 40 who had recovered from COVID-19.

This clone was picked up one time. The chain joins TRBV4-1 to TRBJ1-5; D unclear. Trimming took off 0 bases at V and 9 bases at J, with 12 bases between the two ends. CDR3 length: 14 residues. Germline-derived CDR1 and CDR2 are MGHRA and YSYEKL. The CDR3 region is CASSQDQTEWPQHF. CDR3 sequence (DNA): TGCGCCAGCAGCCAAGATCAAACGGAGTGGCCCCAGCATTTT.

The CDR3 bases are TGTGCCAGCAGCCCAGGAACTAGCTTGTACGAGCAGTACTTC. Amino acids: CASSPGTSLYEQYF. The chain couples TRBV3-1 (or the pseudogene TRBV3-2) to TRBJ2-7; tentative D call: TRBD2 (6 bases). Trimming took 4 bases from V and 4 from J, leaving 14 bases between them. Germline CDR1 and CDR2: LGHDT and YNNKEL (reference sequence). The CDR3 sequence is 14 residues long.

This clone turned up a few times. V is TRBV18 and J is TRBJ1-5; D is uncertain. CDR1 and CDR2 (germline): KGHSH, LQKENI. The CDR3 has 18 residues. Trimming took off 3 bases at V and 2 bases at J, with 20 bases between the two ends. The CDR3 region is CASSPLEVRRKGNQPQHF. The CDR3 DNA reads TGTGCCAGCTCACCCCTAGAAGTCCGACGGAAGGGCAATCAGCCCCAGCATTTT.

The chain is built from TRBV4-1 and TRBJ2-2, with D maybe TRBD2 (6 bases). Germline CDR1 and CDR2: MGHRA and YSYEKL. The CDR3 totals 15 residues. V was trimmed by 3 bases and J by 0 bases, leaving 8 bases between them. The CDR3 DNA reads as TGCGCCAGCAGCCACCCGGGGGCGAACACCGGGGAGCTGTTTTTT. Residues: CASSHPGANTGELFF.

In nucleotides, the CDR3 is TGTGCCAGCAGCGTTCAGGGAACTGACGAGCAGTACTTC. Amino acid sequence: CASSVQGTDEQYF. The V and J genes are TRBV9 and TRBJ2-7; possible D gene TRBD1, 5 bases. This CDR3 is built from 13 residues. V lost 2 bases and J 5 bases, leaving 11 bases between the germline ends. Germline loops: CDR1 SGDLS, CDR2 YYNGEE.

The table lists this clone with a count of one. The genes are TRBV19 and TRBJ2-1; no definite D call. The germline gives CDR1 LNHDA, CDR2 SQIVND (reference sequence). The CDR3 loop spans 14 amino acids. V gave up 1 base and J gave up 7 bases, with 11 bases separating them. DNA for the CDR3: TGTGCCAGTAGTATAGGTCGGTGGAGTAATGAGCAGTTCTTC. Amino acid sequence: CASSIGRWSNEQFF.

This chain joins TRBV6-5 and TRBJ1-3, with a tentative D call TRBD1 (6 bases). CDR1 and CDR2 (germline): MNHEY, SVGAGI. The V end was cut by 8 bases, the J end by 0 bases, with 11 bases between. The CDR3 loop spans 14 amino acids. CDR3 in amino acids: CASETGSSGNTIYF. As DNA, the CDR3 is TGTGCCAGCGAAACAGGGAGCTCTGGAAACACCATATATTTT.

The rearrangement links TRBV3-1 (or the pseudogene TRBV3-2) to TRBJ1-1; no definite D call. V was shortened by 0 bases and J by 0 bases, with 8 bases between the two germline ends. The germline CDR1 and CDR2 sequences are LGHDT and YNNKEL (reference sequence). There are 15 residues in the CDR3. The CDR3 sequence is CASSQDRVMNTEAFF. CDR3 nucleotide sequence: TGTGCCAGCAGCCAAGACCGGGTTATGAACACTGAAGCTTTCTTT.

The CDR3 sequence: CASSVGDGYTF. The CDR3 bases are TGTGCCAGTAGTGTCGGAGATGGCTACACCTTC. The chain recombines TRBV19 with TRBJ1-2; D is unresolved. Germline-derived CDR1 and CDR2 are LNHDA and SQIVND (reference sequence). Deletions cut 5 bases from V and 6 bases from J, with 7 bases between. This CDR3 spans 11 amino acids.

The DNA for the CDR3 is TGCGCCAGCAGCGCGCAGGGCATGAACACTGAAGCTTTCTTT. Its translation is CASSAQGMNTEAFF. The chain carries TRBV5-1 and TRBJ1-1; perhaps TRBD1 as D (5 bases). Trimming removed 4 bases at V and 0 bases at J, with 10 bases between. The CDR3 has 14 amino acids. Germline loops: CDR1 SGHRS, CDR2 YFSETQ.

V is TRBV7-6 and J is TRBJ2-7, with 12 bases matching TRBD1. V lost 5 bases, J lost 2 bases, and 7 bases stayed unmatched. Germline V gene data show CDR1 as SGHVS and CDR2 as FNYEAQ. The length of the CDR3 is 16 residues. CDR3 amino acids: CASSPRGTGGAYEQYF. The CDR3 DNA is TGTGCCAGCAGCCCCCGAGGGACAGGGGGCGCCTACGAGCAGTACTTC.

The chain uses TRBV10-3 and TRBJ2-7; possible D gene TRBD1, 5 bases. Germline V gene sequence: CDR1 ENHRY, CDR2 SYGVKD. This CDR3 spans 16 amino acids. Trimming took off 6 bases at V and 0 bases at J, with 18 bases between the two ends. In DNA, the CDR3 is TGTGCCATCAGGACTCAGACAGTCCCGGGCTCCTACGAGCAGTACTTC. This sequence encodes CAIRTQTVPGSYEQYF.

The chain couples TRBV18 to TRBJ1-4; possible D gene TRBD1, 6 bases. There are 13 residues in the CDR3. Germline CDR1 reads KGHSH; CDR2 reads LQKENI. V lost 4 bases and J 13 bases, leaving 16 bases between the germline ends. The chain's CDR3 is CASSLRDNRLLFF. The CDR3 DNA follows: TGTGCCAGCTCACTGAGGGACAATCGACTACTGTTTTTT.

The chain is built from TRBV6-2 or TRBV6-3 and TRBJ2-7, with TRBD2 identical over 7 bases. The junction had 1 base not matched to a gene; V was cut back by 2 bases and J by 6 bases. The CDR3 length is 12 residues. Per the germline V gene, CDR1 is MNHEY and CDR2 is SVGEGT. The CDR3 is CASSYGGGEQYF. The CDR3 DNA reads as TGTGCCAGCAGTTACGGGGGGGGCGAGCAGTACTTC.

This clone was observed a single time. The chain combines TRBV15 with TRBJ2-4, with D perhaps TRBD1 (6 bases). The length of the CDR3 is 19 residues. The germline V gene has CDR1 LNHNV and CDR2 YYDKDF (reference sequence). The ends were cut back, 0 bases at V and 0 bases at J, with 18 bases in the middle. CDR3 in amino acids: CATSRDSSGTPLAKNIQYF. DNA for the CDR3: TGTGCCACCAGCAGAGATTCCTCCGGGACACCTCTAGCCAAAAACATTCAGTACTTC. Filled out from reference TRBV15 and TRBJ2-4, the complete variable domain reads DAMVIQNPRYQVTQFGKPVTLSCSQTLNHNVMYWYQQKSSQAPKLLFHYYDKDFNNEADTPDNFQSRRPNTSFCFLDIRSPGLGDTAMYLCATSRDSSGTPLAKNIQYFGAGTRLSVL.

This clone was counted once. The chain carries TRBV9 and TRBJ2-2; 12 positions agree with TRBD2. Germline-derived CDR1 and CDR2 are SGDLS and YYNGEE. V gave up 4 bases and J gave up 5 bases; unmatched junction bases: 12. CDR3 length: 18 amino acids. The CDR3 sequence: CASSHRLAGGPGTGELFF. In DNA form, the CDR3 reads TGTGCCAGCAGCCACCGGCTAGCGGGGGGGCCGGGGACCGGGGAGCTGTTTTTT. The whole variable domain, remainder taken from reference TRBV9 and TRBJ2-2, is DSGVTQTPKHLITATGQRVTLRCSPRSGDLSVYWYQQSLDQGLQFLIQYYNGEERAKGNILERFSAQQFPDLHSELNLSSLELGDSALYFCASSHRLAGGPGTGELFFGEGSRLTVL.

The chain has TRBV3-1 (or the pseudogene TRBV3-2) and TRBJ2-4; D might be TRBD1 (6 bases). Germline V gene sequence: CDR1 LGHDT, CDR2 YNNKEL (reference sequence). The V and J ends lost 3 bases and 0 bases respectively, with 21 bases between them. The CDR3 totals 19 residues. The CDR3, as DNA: TGTGCCAGCAGCCACGAGGTGGGACATCCATTCCTAGCCAAAAACATTCAGTACTTC. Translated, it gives CASSHEVGHPFLAKNIQYF.

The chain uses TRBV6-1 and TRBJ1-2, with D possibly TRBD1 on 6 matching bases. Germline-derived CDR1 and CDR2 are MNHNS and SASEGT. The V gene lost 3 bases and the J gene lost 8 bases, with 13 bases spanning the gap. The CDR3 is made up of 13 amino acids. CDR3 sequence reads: CASSDRGAGGYTF. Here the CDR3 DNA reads TGTGCCAGCAGTGACCGGGGGGCTGGGGGCTACACCTTC.

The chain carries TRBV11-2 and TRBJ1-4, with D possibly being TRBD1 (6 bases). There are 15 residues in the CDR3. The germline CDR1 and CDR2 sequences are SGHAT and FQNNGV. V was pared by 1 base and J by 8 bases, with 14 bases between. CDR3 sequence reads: CASSLAGVAMEKLFF. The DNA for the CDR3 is TGTGCCAGCAGCTTAGCAGGGGTCGCGATGGAAAAACTGTTTTTT.

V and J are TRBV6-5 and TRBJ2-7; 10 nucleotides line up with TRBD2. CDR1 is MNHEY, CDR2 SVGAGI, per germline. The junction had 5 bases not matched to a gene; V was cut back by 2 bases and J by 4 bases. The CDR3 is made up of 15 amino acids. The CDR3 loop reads CASSYQRGGPYEQYF. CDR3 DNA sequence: TGTGCCAGCAGTTACCAGCGGGGGGGCCCGTACGAGCAGTACTTC.

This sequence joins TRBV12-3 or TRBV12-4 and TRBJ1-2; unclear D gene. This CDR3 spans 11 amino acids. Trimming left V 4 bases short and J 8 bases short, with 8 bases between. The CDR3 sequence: CASSSGTGYTF. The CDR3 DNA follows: TGTGCCAGCAGTTCAGGAACCGGCTACACCTTC.

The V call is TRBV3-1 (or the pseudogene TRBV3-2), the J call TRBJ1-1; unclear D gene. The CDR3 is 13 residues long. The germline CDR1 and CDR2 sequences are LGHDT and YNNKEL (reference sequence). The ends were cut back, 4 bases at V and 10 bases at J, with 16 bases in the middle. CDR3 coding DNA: TGTGCCAGCAGCCCCTTTCCGGAGGGCTCAGCTTTCTTT. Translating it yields CASSPFPEGSAFF.

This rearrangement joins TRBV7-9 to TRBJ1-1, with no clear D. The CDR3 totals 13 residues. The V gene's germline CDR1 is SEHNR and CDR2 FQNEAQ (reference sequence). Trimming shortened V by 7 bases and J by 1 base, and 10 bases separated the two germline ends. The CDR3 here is CASKIQENTEAFF. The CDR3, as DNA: TGTGCCAGCAAGATCCAGGAGAACACTGAAGCTTTCTTT.

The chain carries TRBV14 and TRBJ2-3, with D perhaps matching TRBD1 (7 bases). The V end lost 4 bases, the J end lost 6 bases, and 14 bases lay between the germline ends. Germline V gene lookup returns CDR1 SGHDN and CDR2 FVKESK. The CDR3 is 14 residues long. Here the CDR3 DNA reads TGTGCCAGCAGCCGCGGGACAGTATACGATACGCAGTATTTT. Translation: CASSRGTVYDTQYF.

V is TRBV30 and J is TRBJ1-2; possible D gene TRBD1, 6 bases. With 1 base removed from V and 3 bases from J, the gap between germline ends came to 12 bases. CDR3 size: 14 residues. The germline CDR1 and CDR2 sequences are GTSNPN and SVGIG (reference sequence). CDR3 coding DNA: TGTGCCTGGAGTGCCTCACAGGGCTACTATGGCTACACCTTC. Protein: CAWSASQGYYGYTF.

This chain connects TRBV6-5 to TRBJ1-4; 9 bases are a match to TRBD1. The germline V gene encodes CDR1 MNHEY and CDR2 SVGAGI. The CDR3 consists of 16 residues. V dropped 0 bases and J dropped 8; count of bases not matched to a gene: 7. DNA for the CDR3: TGTGCCAGCAGTTACTCCTCGACAGGGGGTAGCGAAAAACTGTTTTTT. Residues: CASSYSSTGGSEKLFF.

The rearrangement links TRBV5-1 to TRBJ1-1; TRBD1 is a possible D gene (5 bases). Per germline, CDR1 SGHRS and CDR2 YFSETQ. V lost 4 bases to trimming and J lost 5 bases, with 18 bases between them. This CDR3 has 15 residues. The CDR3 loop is CASSTFDSPGTEAFF. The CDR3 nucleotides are TGCGCCAGCAGCACCTTCGACAGCCCAGGGACTGAAGCTTTCTTT.